Presented here are 14 T cell receptor beta chains from one specimen sequenced in a study of T cells in Graves' hyperthyroidism and ophthalmopathy. The investigators amplified TCR beta CDR3 regions from RNA transcripts. The HTBI primer set drove a first-round RT-PCR of the TCR CDR3. From the multiplex PCR reads, TCRdb called clonotypes with MiXCR, one entry per CDR3 protein. The table lists about 200,000 distinct CDR3 sequences, roughly a sixth of them singletons. The sequencing input was blood. The receptor source for this set is a woman between 45 and 60 years old with Graves' hyperthyroidism.

This clonotype was counted many times. The chain couples TRBV27 to TRBJ1-1, with D hard to call. Germline V gene data show CDR1 as MNHEY and CDR2 as SMNVEV (reference sequence). This CDR3 is built from 14 residues. V lost 3 bases and J 1 base, leaving 9 bases between the germline ends. The CDR3 reads CASSFWLGNTEAFF. DNA for the CDR3: TGTGCCAGCAGTTTTTGGCTAGGGAACACTGAAGCTTTCTTT.

In its sample, this clonotype was seen many times. The chain carries TRBV7-9 and TRBJ1-1; 10 bases agree with TRBD1. This CDR3 spans 13 amino acids. The trim removed 4 bases at V and 5 bases at J, leaving 1 base unmatched. Germline CDR1 SEHNR, CDR2 FQNEAQ (reference sequence). Here the CDR3 reads CASSWDRGTEAFF. CDR3 nucleotides: TGTGCCAGCAGCTGGGACAGGGGTACTGAAGCTTTCTTT.

This clonotype was seen more than once but under ten times. This rearrangement joins TRBV24-1 to TRBJ2-1, with 8 positions matching TRBD1. V trimming: 5 bases; J trimming: 8 bases; junction bases outside the gene matches: 10. The germline CDR1 and CDR2 sequences are KGHDR and SFDVKD. The CDR3 is made up of 15 amino acids. The CDR3 reads CATSAQGVSSYEQFF. CDR3 in DNA: TGTGCCACCAGTGCACAGGGGGTCTCCTCGTATGAGCAGTTCTTC.

This clonotype was seen at least ten times. The chain uses TRBV3-1 and TRBJ1-5; D ambiguous. V was shortened by 3 bases and J by 3 bases, with 12 bases between the two germline ends. The CDR3 runs to 15 residues. In germline, CDR1 is LGHDT, CDR2 YNNKEL (reference sequence). CDR3 sequence: CASSQTDLYNQPQHF. The DNA of the CDR3 is TGTGCCAGCAGCCAGACCGACCTTTACAATCAGCCCCAGCATTTT.

The table lists this clonotype with many counts. This chain links TRBV6-5 with TRBJ2-3; no firm D call. The V gene lost 3 bases and the J gene lost 2 bases, with 9 bases spanning the gap. Germline V gene sequence: CDR1 MNHEY, CDR2 SVGAGI. The CDR3 extends over 14 amino acids. CDR3 nucleotides: TGTGCCAGCAGTTATGGATCCCCCACAGATACGCAGTATTTT. It specifies CASSYGSPTDTQYF.

Many counts were recorded for this clonotype. V and J are TRBV24-1 and TRBJ1-5, with D hard to call. Trimming stripped 4 bases from V and 9 bases from J, with 6 bases between. This CDR3 contains 11 residues. Germline V CDR1 and CDR2: KGHDR, SFDVKD. CDR3 protein: CATSDRGPQHF. Written as DNA, the CDR3 is TGTGCCACCAGTGACCGGGGGCCCCAGCATTTT.

This clonotype was picked up many times. The chain joins TRBV12-3 or TRBV12-4 to TRBJ1-2, with D hard to call. This CDR3 has 14 amino acids. V was trimmed by 3 bases and J by 1 base, leaving 9 bases between them. The CDR3 here is CASSFRRFNYGYTF. As DNA, the CDR3 is TGTGCCAGCAGTTTTCGGAGATTTAACTATGGCTACACCTTC.

This clonotype was found a few times. V and J are TRBV7-3 and TRBJ2-4; 9 bases are a match to TRBD2. This CDR3 is built from 14 residues. Per the germline V gene, CDR1 is SGHTA and CDR2 is FQGTGA. V lost 5 bases, J lost 6 bases, and 5 bases stayed unmatched. The CDR3 region has the DNA TGTGCCAGCAGCGTTAGCGGGAGCGCAAACATTCAGTACTTC. Its protein is CASSVSGSANIQYF. Supplemented by reference TRBV7-3 and TRBJ2-4, the full variable domain reads GAGVSQTPSNKVTEKGKYVELRCDPISGHTALYWYRQSLGQGPEFLIYFQGTGAADDSGLPNDRFFAVRPEGSVSTLKIQRTERGDSAVYLCASSVSGSANIQYFGAGTRLSVL.

This chain connects TRBV11-2 to TRBJ2-5; 7 bases are a match to TRBD2. In germline, CDR1 is SGHAT, CDR2 FQNNGV. The CDR3 contains 14 residues. V was clipped by 7 bases and J by 4 bases; unmatched bases: 9. The CDR3 region has the DNA TGTGCCAGCACCGTAGCGGGTTGGGGAGAGACCCAGTACTTC. Protein sequence: CASTVAGWGETQYF.

This rearrangement joins TRBV7-3 to TRBJ2-2; D is undetermined. This CDR3 contains 15 residues. Germline V gives CDR1 SGHTA, CDR2 FQGTGA. The germline V and J ends were trimmed by 6 bases and 1 base, with 12 bases remaining between them. This chain's CDR3 is CASSEVSGNTGELFF. CDR3 bases: TGTGCCAGCAGTGAAGTTTCAGGGAACACCGGGGAGCTGTTTTTT.

The V gene is TRBV28, the J gene TRBJ2-7, with TRBD1 as a possible D gene (7 bases). This CDR3 is 17 amino acids long. V gave up 4 bases and J gave up 3 bases, with 22 bases separating them. Germline CDR1 reads MDHEN; CDR2 reads SYDVKM. Written as DNA, the CDR3 is TGTGCCAGCAGTTCTTTGCCGGGCGGGACAGAGCGCTACGAGCAGTACTTC. Its translation: CASSSLPGGTERYEQYF.

This clonotype was seen only a few times. This chain joins TRBV24-1 and TRBJ1-1; 9 bases match TRBD1. This CDR3 has 13 residues. Germline CDR1 and CDR2: KGHDR and SFDVKD. V lost 6 bases and J lost 10; bases outside the gene matches: 8. CDR3 residues: CATSIPGQGAAFF. The CDR3, as DNA: TGTGCCACCAGTATCCCGGGACAGGGCGCAGCTTTCTTT.

With respect to this clonotype: A much larger clone is a single base away; this may be a read error. This sequence joins TRBV7-9 and TRBJ1-2, with a tentative D call TRBD1 (6 bases). Trimming stripped 7 bases from V and 4 bases from J, with 13 bases between. The CDR3 is 13 residues long. CDR1 and CDR2 (germline): SEHNR, FQNEAQ (reference sequence). CDR3 residues: CASNYGQTYGYTF. The CDR3 region has the DNA TGTGCCAGCAACTACGGACAGACCTATGGCTACACCTTC. Complete variable domain (other parts from reference TRBV7-9 and TRBJ1-2): DTGVSQNPRHKITKRGQNVTFRCDPISEHNRLYWYRQTLGQGPEFLTYFQNEAQLEKSRLLSDRFSAERPKGSFSTLEIQRTEQGDSAMYLCASNYGQTYGYTFGSGTRLTVV.

The sample holds many counts of this clonotype. The chain uses TRBV11-2 and TRBJ2-1, with 8 bases lining up with TRBD2. The J segment lost 5 bases and the V segment lost 6 bases, leaving 15 bases of the junction unmatched. The CDR3 contains 17 residues. CDR1 and CDR2 from the germline V gene are SGHAT and FQNNGV. CDR3 DNA sequence: TGTGCCAGCAGGGTAAGGGGAGCGGGAGCGGGGAACAATGAGCAGTTCTTC. This gives the protein CASRVRGAGAGNNEQFF.